Listed here is a single TCR beta chain. This record comes from a study of cytomegalovirus exposure and HLA in healthy donors. The CDR3 covers 14 residues. The germline V gene has CDR1 KGHSH and CDR2 LQKENI. V was shortened by 0 bases and J by 5 bases, with 10 bases between the two germline ends. PCR amplification relied on 60 Vbeta primers (plus 13 Jbeta primers). The data were produced by immunoSEQ multiplex PCR, yet TCRdb's version contains in-frame clones alone and is incomplete. Here the sample spans around 98,000 clones, around 73% being singletons. The chain combines TRBV18 with TRBJ2-5; D ambiguous. The receptor was derived from a female donor in good health and CMV-seronegative. Sequenced: PBMCs. CDR3 in amino acids: CASSPPEFWETQYF. As DNA, the CDR3 is TGTGCCAGCTCACCACCGGAGTTTTGGGAGACCCAGTACTTC.